This is a list of T cell receptor beta chains from one sample in a study of blood T cell repertoires in COVID-19. Generated by immunoSEQ multiplex PCR, the TCRdb table keeps only in-frame clones and is missing some. The sample records about 27,000 clones, approximately 91% being singletons. The sample taken for sequencing was peripheral blood. The receptor source for this set is a man between 70 and 80 years old with active COVID-19. CDR3s include the opening cysteine and the closing phenylalanine or tryptophan. Fields, in order: J gene, V gene, clone size, D gene, CDR3 protein, CDR3 DNA. The D gene is left open where the match is weak. Where a row states a size, it is once, few, many or the class of an expanded clone; other rows omit it.

j_call: TRBJ1-5
v_call: TRBV7-2
clone_size: NA
d_call: NA
cdr3_aa: CASSLTGGQPQHF
cdr3_nt: TGTGCCAGCAGCTTAACGGGAGGTCAGCCCCAGCATTTT

j_call: TRBJ2-7
v_call: TRBV5-1
clone_size: NA
d_call: TRBD1
cdr3_aa: CASSFERTGGYEQYF
cdr3_nt: TGCGCCAGCAGCTTTGAACGGACAGGGGGCTACGAGCAGTACTTC

j_call: TRBJ1-4
v_call: TRBV6-5
clone_size: NA
d_call: TRBD1
cdr3_aa: CASIRDRGEKLFF
cdr3_nt: TGTGCCAGCATCCGGGACAGGGGTGAAAAACTGTTTTTT

j_call: TRBJ1-2
v_call: TRBV5-1
clone_size: NA
d_call: NA
cdr3_aa: CASSLGGTAGVYGYTF
cdr3_nt: TGCGCCAGCAGCTTGGGCGGGACCGCAGGAGTCTATGGCTACACCTTC

j_call: TRBJ1-2
v_call: TRBV10-3
clone_size: NA
d_call: NA
cdr3_aa: CAISVYSGDHGYTF
cdr3_nt: TGTGCCATCAGTGTGTATTCAGGGGATCATGGCTACACCTTC

j_call: TRBJ2-3
v_call: TRBV7-2
clone_size: NA
d_call: TRBD2
cdr3_aa: CASSLMFGGATDTQYF
cdr3_nt: TGTGCCAGCAGCTTAATGTTCGGGGGGGCGACAGATACGCAGTATTTT

j_call: TRBJ1-1
v_call: TRBV9
clone_size: NA
d_call: NA
cdr3_aa: CASNPEGAVNTEAFF
cdr3_nt: TGTGCCAGCAATCCTGAGGGAGCCGTGAACACTGAAGCTTTCTTT

j_call: TRBJ1-4
v_call: TRBV7-8
clone_size: NA
d_call: NA
cdr3_aa: CASSPRQGVAEKLFF
cdr3_nt: TGTGCCAGCAGCCCGCGCCAGGGCGTTGCGGAAAAACTGTTTTTT

j_call: TRBJ2-7
v_call: TRBV5-4
clone_size: once
d_call: TRBD1
cdr3_aa: CASSLDRGYEQYF
cdr3_nt: TGTGCCAGCAGCTTGGACAGGGGGTACGAGCAGTACTTC

j_call: TRBJ2-5
v_call: TRBV5-1
clone_size: NA
d_call: NA
cdr3_aa: CASSFGNPSGETQYF
cdr3_nt: TGCGCCAGCAGCTTCGGAAACCCTTCGGGGGAGACCCAGTACTTC

j_call: TRBJ1-5
v_call: TRBV2
clone_size: NA
d_call: NA
cdr3_aa: CASKQGSNQPQHF
cdr3_nt: TGTGCCAGCAAGCAGGGCAGCAATCAGCCCCAGCATTTT

j_call: TRBJ2-7
v_call: TRBV7-6
clone_size: NA
d_call: TRBD1
cdr3_aa: CASSKRADRGPFEQYF
cdr3_nt: TGTGCCAGCAGCAAGAGAGCTGACAGGGGGCCATTCGAGCAGTACTTC

j_call: TRBJ2-2
v_call: TRBV7-2
clone_size: NA
d_call: TRBD2
cdr3_aa: CASSLARGGFTGELFF
cdr3_nt: TGTGCCAGCAGCTTAGCCCGGGGGGGCTTTACCGGGGAGCTGTTTTTT

j_call: TRBJ2-2
v_call: TRBV11-2
clone_size: once
d_call: TRBD2
cdr3_aa: CASRLLRLAKGRTGELFF
cdr3_nt: TGTGCCAGCAGACTTCTCCGACTAGCGAAAGGTCGTACCGGGGAGCTGTTTTTT

j_call: TRBJ2-2
v_call: TRBV11-3
clone_size: NA
d_call: NA
cdr3_aa: CASSLEGVYTGELFF
cdr3_nt: TGTGCCAGCAGCTTAGAAGGGGTGTACACCGGGGAGCTGTTTTTT

j_call: TRBJ1-5
v_call: TRBV19
clone_size: NA
d_call: TRBD1
cdr3_aa: CASSGTGGNQPQHF
cdr3_nt: TGTGCCAGTAGTGGGACAGGGGGGAATCAGCCCCAGCATTTT

j_call: TRBJ1-3
v_call: TRBV4-1
clone_size: NA
d_call: NA
cdr3_aa: CASSPRPLRGENTIYF
cdr3_nt: TGCGCCAGCAGCCCTCGCCCCCTCAGGGGTGAAAACACCATATATTTT

j_call: TRBJ1-1
v_call: TRBV29-1
clone_size: NA
d_call: NA
cdr3_aa: CSVEVRVNTEAFF
cdr3_nt: TGCAGCGTTGAAGTGAGGGTGAACACTGAAGCTTTCTTT

j_call: TRBJ1-1
v_call: TRBV9
clone_size: NA
d_call: TRBD1
cdr3_aa: CASSSRDRAGTEAFF
cdr3_nt: TGTGCCAGCAGCTCCCGGGACAGGGCAGGCACTGAAGCTTTCTTT

j_call: TRBJ2-1
v_call: TRBV9
clone_size: NA
d_call: NA
cdr3_aa: CASSVAPGTYNEQFF
cdr3_nt: TGTGCCAGCAGCGTAGCACCGGGAACCTACAATGAGCAGTTCTTC

j_call: TRBJ1-2
v_call: TRBV7-9
clone_size: NA
d_call: NA
cdr3_aa: CASSHSVGDGYTF
cdr3_nt: TGTGCCAGCAGCCATTCGGTCGGGGATGGCTACACCTTC

j_call: TRBJ1-5
v_call: TRBV2
clone_size: NA
d_call: TRBD1
cdr3_aa: CASTGTGGAQPQHF
cdr3_nt: TGTGCCAGCACAGGGACAGGGGGGGCGCAGCCCCAGCATTTT

j_call: TRBJ1-1
v_call: TRBV2
clone_size: NA
d_call: NA
cdr3_aa: CASSSSWGLTEAFF
cdr3_nt: TGTGCCAGCAGTTCTAGTTGGGGGCTTACTGAAGCTTTCTTT